Sequencing of this T cell receptor beta chain was carried out in a study of blood T cell repertoires in COVID-19. Study information: Whether acute or convalescent, the COVID-19 samples came from the United States, Italy and Spain.

The ends lost 6 bases at V and 8 bases at J; junction bases unmatched: 6. CDR3 length: 13 amino acids. Germline V lookup: CDR1 MGHDK, CDR2 SYGVNS. TCRdb keeps only in-frame clones here, not all; method: immunoSEQ multiplex PCR. The sample carries tens of thousands of clones, approximately 85% recorded once. The genes are TRBV25-1 and TRBJ1-2; 10 positions agree with TRBD1. Source material: peripheral blood. The source is a woman in her 70s in a cohort sampled during active COVID-19. CDR3 residues: CASRRQGAGGYTF. The CDR3, as DNA: TGTGCCAGCAGGCGACAGGGGGCGGGGGGCTACACCTTC.